The clone carrying this T cell receptor (beta chain) was found once. How the authors handled the data: Amplification of reference gene primers was used by the study to estimate nucleated cell counts. The protocol was immunoSEQ multiplex PCR, while the TCRdb copy is restricted to in-frame clones and leaves out a portion. V and J calls and clone size are given by that table; D and trimming were obtained from the DNA. This repertoire shows about 260,000 clones, around 90% found once; its top ten account for over 2%. This entry belongs to a study of blood T cell repertoires in COVID-19. On the study more broadly: The origin of the acute and convalescent COVID-19 samples was the United States, Italy and Spain. PBMCs, B-cell-depleted T cells, or T cells provided the cDNA or gDNA that made up the material.

Germline CDR1 LNHDA, CDR2 SQIVND (reference sequence). Trimming removed 7 bases at V and 0 bases at J, with 15 bases between. This CDR3 is 15 amino acids long. The chain is built from TRBV19 and TRBJ1-1; D possibly corresponds to TRBD1 (5 bases). The sample taken for sequencing was peripheral blood. The sequence came from a woman aged 45 to 65 who had recovered from COVID-19. The CDR3 here is CASKEGVGVNTEAFF. CDR3 sequence (DNA): TGTGCCAGTAAAGAAGGGGTAGGCGTGAACACTGAAGCTTTCTTT.